Listed below are T cell receptor beta chains from one sample, sequenced in a study of shared T cell receptors in the human thymus. Produced via immunoSEQ multiplex PCR; TCRdb's table is partial and in-frame only. The sample lists over 350,000 clones, around 95% occurring once. Source material: thymocytes. The receptors come from a human donor. Each CDR3 is given with its conserved first and last residue. The D gene is left open where the match is weak. Where a row states a size, it is once, few, many or the class of an expanded clone; other rows omit it.

j_call	clone_size	cdr3_length	d_call	v_call	cdr3_aa	cdr3_nt
TRBJ1-2	-	14	TRBD1	TRBV6-5	CASSYARGLYGYTF	TGTGCCAGCAGTTACGCCAGGGGGCTGTACGGCTACACCTTC
TRBJ1-2	-	17	-	TRBV19	CASSIDTPDQANYGYTF	TGTGCCAGTAGTATAGATACTCCCGACCAAGCTAACTATGGCTACACCTTC
TRBJ2-1	once	14	-	TRBV30	CAWNPTRRGYEQFF	TGTGCCTGGAACCCCACGAGGAGGGGGTATGAGCAGTTCTTC
TRBJ2-4	-	16	-	TRBV7-2	CASSQPTGLAKNIQYF	TGTGCCAGCAGCCAACCGACAGGATTAGCCAAAAACATTCAGTACTTC
TRBJ2-1	-	14	-	TRBV13	CASSPGETRNEQFF	TGTGCCAGCAGCCCGGGGGAAACGCGAAATGAGCAGTTCTTC
TRBJ2-3	-	14	TRBD1	TRBV6-5	CASSCDRVTDTQYF	TGTGCCAGCAGTTGTGACAGGGTAACAGATACGCAGTATTTT
TRBJ2-1	-	13	-	TRBV29-1	CSVGIRGYNEQFF	TGCAGCGTTGGGATCAGGGGCTACAATGAGCAGTTCTTC
TRBJ2-7	-	15	TRBD2	TRBV27	CASRVTSGSSYEQYF	TGTGCCAGCAGGGTAACTAGCGGAAGCTCCTACGAGCAGTACTTC
TRBJ2-1	-	17	TRBD2	TRBV29-1	CSVPCPGLARSGDEQFF	TGCAGCGTTCCCTGCCCGGGACTAGCGCGCTCCGGGGATGAGCAGTTCTTC
TRBJ1-2	once	17	-	TRBV4-3	CASSPRGVQGPNYGYTF	TGCGCCAGCAGCCCAAGAGGGGTGCAGGGGCCTAACTATGGCTACACCTTC
TRBJ1-1	-	13	TRBD1	TRBV27	CASSSGGNTEAFF	TGTGCCAGCAGTTCAGGGGGGAACACTGAAGCTTTCTTT
TRBJ2-1	-	15	-	TRBV7-6	CASSLASRSYNEQFF	TGTGCCAGCAGCCTAGCGTCCCGCTCCTACAATGAGCAGTTCTTC
TRBJ1-1	-	15	-	TRBV10-2	CASTGGGSSDTEAFF	TGCGCCAGCACCGGGGGGGGGTCATCGGACACTGAAGCTTTCTTT
TRBJ2-1	-	16	-	TRBV7-2	CASIKPGGTAYNEQFF	TGTGCCAGCATCAAACCGGGAGGGACAGCCTACAATGAGCAGTTCTTC
TRBJ1-4	-	18	TRBD1	TRBV7-8	CASSLAGTEISEGEKLFF	TGTGCCAGCAGCTTAGCCGGGACAGAGATCTCTGAGGGTGAAAAACTGTTTTTT
TRBJ1-6	-	15	-	TRBV28	CASSLERAPNSPLHF	TGTGCCAGCAGTTTAGAAAGGGCCCCCAATTCACCCCTCCACTTT
TRBJ2-1	-	19	TRBD2	TRBV5-1	CASSSPPGLAALSYNEQFF	TGCGCCAGCAGCTCGCCCCCGGGACTAGCGGCCCTCTCCTACAATGAGCAGTTCTTC
TRBJ2-2	-	15	-	TRBV5-1	CASSLHHWQPGELFF	TGCGCCAGCAGCTTACACCACTGGCAGCCCGGGGAGCTGTTTTTT
TRBJ2-3	-	17	TRBD2	TRBV30	CAWSAPGLAGSTDTQYF	TGTGCCTGGAGTGCCCCGGGACTAGCGGGGAGCACAGATACGCAGTATTTT
TRBJ2-3	-	13	-	TRBV5-1	CASSLDRVDTQYF	TGCGCCAGCAGCTTGGATCGGGTGGATACGCAGTATTTT
TRBJ2-2	-	14	-	TRBV27	CATGDKGRAGELFF	TGTGCCACGGGAGATAAGGGAAGGGCCGGGGAGCTGTTTTTT
TRBJ1-2	-	15	-	TRBV10-3	CAISEYHGQKYGYTF	TGTGCCATCAGTGAGTACCATGGACAGAAATATGGCTACACCTTC
TRBJ1-5	-	16	TRBD1	TRBV5-8	CASSLQGAGCNQPQHF	TGTGCCAGCAGCTTGCAGGGGGCAGGTTGCAATCAGCCCCAGCATTTT
TRBJ2-3	-	16	-	TRBV15	CATSRAPCARADTQYF	TGTGCCACCAGCAGAGCTCCTTGTGCTAGAGCAGATACGCAGTATTTT
TRBJ1-1	-	17	-	TRBV4-3	CASSQDSGPSMNTEAFF	TGCGCCAGCAGCCAAGATTCGGGGCCCAGCATGAACACTGAAGCTTTCTTT
TRBJ1-2	-	12	-	TRBV18	CASSPEQYGYTF	TGTGCCAGCTCACCTGAACAGTATGGCTACACCTTC
TRBJ2-5	-	14	-	TRBV28	CASSPTPTQETQYF	TGTGCCAGCAGTCCTACTCCGACCCAAGAGACCCAGTACTTC
TRBJ2-1	-	17	TRBD2	TRBV9	CASSVLSTSGKNHEQFF	TGTGCCAGCAGCGTACTTAGCACTAGCGGGAAGAACCATGAGCAGTTCTTC
TRBJ1-4	-	13	-	TRBV19	CASSIDRNEKLFF	TGTGCCAGTAGTATCGACCGTAATGAAAAACTGTTTTTT
TRBJ2-2	-	19	TRBD2	TRBV28	CASSTRPTSGRAHTGELFF	TGTGCCAGCAGCACCCGACCGACTAGCGGGAGGGCACACACCGGGGAGCTGTTTTTT
TRBJ1-1	-	13	-	TRBV5-6	CASSFTGGTEAFF	TGTGCCAGCAGCTTCACGGGTGGCACTGAAGCTTTCTTT
TRBJ1-1	-	14	TRBD1	TRBV4-2	CASSQLVGDSEAFF	TGTGCCAGCAGCCAATTAGTTGGGGACAGTGAAGCTTTCTTT
TRBJ2-7	-	15	-	TRBV6-4	CASMKCTTRRNEQYF	TGTGCCAGCATGAAATGTACCACAAGGCGTAACGAGCAGTACTTC
TRBJ2-7	-	16	TRBD2	TRBV27	CASRLLTSGGSYEQYF	TGTGCCAGCAGACTCCTGACTAGCGGGGGTTCCTACGAGCAGTACTTC
TRBJ1-5	-	14	-	TRBV21-1	CASSKRQLFLPQHF	TGTGCCAGCAGCAAACGACAGCTCTTTCTGCCCCAGCATTTT
TRBJ2-3	-	19	TRBD2	TRBV4-2	CASSRGLAGVGWGTDTQYF	TGTGCCAGCAGCCGTGGACTAGCGGGAGTGGGTTGGGGAACAGATACGCAGTATTTT
TRBJ2-2	-	17	TRBD2	TRBV13	CATSGTSGRGNTGELFF	TGTGCCACCTCCGGGACTAGCGGGAGGGGGAACACCGGGGAGCTGTTTTTT
TRBJ2-2	once	15	TRBD2	TRBV6-5	CASSYWGGDTGELFF	TGTGCCAGCAGTTACTGGGGGGGGGACACCGGGGAGCTGTTTTTT
TRBJ2-2	once	18	-	TRBV5-1	CASSPSERTRLEGGELFF	TGCGCCAGCAGCCCCTCGGAGCGGACGAGGCTGGAAGGCGGGGAGCTGTTTTTT
TRBJ2-7	once	16	TRBD2	TRBV9	CASSPTLAGNLYEQYF	TGTGCCAGCAGCCCAACCCTAGCGGGAAACCTCTACGAGCAGTACTTC
TRBJ2-7	-	16	-	TRBV7-2	CASSFPGTPSSYEQYF	TGTGCCAGCAGCTTCCCCGGGACTCCAAGCTCCTACGAGCAGTACTTC
TRBJ2-7	-	16	-	TRBV27	CASSKRPLATPYEQYF	TGTGCCAGCAGTAAACGACCTTTAGCAACTCCCTACGAGCAGTACTTC
TRBJ1-2	once	15	-	TRBV11-1	CASSLGPSINYGYTF	TGTGCCAGCAGCTTAGGCCCTTCCATTAACTATGGCTACACCTTC
TRBJ2-1	-	13	-	TRBV12-5	CASGLRGYNEQFF	TGTGCTAGTGGTTTAAGAGGATACAATGAGCAGTTCTTC
TRBJ2-3	-	14	TRBD1	TRBV27	CASSRPDRADTQYF	TGTGCCAGCAGTCGACCCGACAGGGCGGATACGCAGTATTTT